The T cell receptor (beta chain) described here comes from a study of vaccination effects on CD4 cells after COVID-19. V was shortened by 1 base and J by 4 bases, with 9 bases between the two germline ends. This CDR3 contains 14 residues. From germline, CDR1 is SGHNT and CDR2 YENEEA. Antigen-specific CD4+ T cells were first expanded with viral peptide pools by the ViraFEST assay and only then sequenced. Isolation of CD4+ T cells took place after around 10 days of culture. Testing of the vaccine recipients showed negative nucleocapsid antibodies and no prior SARS-CoV-2 infection. The data were produced by immunoSEQ multiplex PCR, yet TCRdb's version contains in-frame clones alone and is incomplete. This sample carries about 22,000 clones, around 74% of them seen once, and the ten largest clones take roughly a fifth. About this clone itself: Its antigen is not identified.

The receptor's source is a human donor who received a COVID-19 vaccine. Sequenced here: CD4+ T cells from PBMCs cultured with HCoV-NL63 spike peptides, sampled before COVID-19 vaccination. The gene calls are TRBV11-3 and TRBJ2-3; no firm D call. The CDR3 nucleotides read TGTGCCAGCAGCTTAGCTTCGCTAGCAGATACGCAGTATTTT. It specifies CASSLASLADTQYF. Supplemented by reference TRBV11-3 and TRBJ2-3, the full variable domain reads EAGVVQSPRYKIIEKKQPVAFWCNPISGHNTLYWYLQNLGQGPELLIRYENEEAVDDSQLPKDRFSAERLKGVDSTLKIQPAELGDSAVYLCASSLASLADTQYFGPGTRLTVL.